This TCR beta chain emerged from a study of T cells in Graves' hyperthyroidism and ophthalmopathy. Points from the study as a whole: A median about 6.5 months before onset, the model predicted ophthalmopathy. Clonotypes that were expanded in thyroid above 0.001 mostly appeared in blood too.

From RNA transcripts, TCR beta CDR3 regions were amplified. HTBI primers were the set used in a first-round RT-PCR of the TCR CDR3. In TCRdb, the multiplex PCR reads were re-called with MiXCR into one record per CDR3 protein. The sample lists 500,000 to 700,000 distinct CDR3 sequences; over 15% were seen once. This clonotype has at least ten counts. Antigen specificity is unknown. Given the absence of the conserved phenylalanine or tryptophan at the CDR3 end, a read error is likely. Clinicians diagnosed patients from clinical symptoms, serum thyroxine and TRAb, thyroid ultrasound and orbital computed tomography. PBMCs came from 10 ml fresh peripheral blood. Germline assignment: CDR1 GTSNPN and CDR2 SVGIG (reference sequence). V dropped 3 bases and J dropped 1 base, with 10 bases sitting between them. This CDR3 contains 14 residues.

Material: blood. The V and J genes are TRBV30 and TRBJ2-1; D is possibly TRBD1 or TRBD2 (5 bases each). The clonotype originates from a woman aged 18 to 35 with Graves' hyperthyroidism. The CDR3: CAWSSGASYNEQFL. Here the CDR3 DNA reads TGTGCCTGGAGCTCCGGGGCGTCCTACAATGAGCAGTTCCTC.